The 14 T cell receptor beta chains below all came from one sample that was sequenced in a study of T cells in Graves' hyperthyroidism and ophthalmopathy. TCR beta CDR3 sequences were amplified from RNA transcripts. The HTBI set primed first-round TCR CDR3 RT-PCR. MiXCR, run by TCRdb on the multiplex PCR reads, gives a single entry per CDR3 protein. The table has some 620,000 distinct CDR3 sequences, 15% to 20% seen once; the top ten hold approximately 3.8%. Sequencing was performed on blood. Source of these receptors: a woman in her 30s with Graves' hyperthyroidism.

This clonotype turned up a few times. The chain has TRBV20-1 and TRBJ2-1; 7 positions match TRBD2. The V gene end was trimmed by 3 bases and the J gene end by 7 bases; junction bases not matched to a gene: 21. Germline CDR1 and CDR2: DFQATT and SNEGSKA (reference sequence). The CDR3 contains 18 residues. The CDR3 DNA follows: TGCAGTGCTAGTCTCTTTGCGGGACTACCCGTTATCATAAATGAGCAGTTCTTC. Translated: CSASLFAGLPVIINEQFF.

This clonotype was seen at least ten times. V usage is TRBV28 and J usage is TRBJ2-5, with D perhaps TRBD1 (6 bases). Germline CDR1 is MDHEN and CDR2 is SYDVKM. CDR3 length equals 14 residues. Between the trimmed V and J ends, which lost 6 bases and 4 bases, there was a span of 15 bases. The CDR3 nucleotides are TGTGCCAGCAGAACCGCGGAAGGGGGAGAGACCCAGTACTTC. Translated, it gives CASRTAEGGETQYF.

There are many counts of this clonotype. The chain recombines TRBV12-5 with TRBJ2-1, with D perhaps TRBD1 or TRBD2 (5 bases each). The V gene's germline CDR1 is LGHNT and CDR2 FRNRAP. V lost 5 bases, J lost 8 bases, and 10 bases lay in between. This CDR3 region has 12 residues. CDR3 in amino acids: CASGGTGHEQFF. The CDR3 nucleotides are TGTGCTAGTGGTGGGACCGGGCATGAGCAGTTCTTC.

The DNA of the CDR3 is TGTGCCTGGAGTGTACTACCGGGAGGTGAGACCCAGTACTTC. Encoded protein: CAWSVLPGGETQYF. The chain combines TRBV30 with TRBJ2-5, with 7 bases that match TRBD2. In germline, CDR1 is GTSNPN, CDR2 SVGIG (reference sequence). The junction had 6 bases not matched to a gene; V was cut back by 0 bases and J by 5 bases. CDR3 length: 14 amino acids.

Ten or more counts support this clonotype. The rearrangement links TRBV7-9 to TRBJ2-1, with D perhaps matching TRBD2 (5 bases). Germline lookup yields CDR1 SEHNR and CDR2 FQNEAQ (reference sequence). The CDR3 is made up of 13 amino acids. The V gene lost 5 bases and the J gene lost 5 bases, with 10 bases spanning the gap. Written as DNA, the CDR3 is TGTGCCAGCAGCCAACTAGGAAACAATGAGCAGTTCTTC. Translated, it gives CASSQLGNNEQFF.

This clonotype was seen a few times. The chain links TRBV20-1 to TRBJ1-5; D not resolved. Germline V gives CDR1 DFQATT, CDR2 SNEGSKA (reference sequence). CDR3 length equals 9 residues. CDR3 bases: TGCAGAATATTCCGGCCCCAGCATTTT. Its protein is CRIFRPQHF.

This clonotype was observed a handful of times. The CDR3 sequence is CASSYGTAPETQYF. CDR3 nucleotide sequence: TGTGCCAGCAGTTACGGGACAGCACCGGAGACCCAGTACTTC. The V gene is TRBV6-2 or TRBV6-3, the J gene TRBJ2-5, with 7 nucleotides matching TRBD1. From germline, CDR1 is MNHEY and CDR2 SVGEGT. This CDR3 spans 14 amino acids. V lost 2 bases to trimming and J lost 5 bases; unmatched junction nucleotides: 5.

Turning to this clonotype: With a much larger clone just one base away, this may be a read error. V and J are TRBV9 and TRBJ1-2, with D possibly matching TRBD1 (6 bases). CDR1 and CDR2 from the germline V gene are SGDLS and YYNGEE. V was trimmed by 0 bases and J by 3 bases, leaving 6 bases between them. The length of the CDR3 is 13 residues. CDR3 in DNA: TGTGCCAGCAGCGTAGGGACAGACTATGGCTACACCTTC. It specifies CASSVGTDYGYTF.

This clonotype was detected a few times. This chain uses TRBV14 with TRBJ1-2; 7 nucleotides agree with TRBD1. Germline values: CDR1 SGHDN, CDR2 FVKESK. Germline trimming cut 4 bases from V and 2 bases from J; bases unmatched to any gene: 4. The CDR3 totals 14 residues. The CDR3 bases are TGTGCCAGCAGCCTGACAGGGAGGAACTATGGCTACACCTTC. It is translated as CASSLTGRNYGYTF.

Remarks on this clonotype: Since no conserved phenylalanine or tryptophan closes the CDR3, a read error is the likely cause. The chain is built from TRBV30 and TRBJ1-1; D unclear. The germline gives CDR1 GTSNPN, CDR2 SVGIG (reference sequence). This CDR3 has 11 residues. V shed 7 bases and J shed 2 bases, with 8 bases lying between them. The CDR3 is CALHSNTEAFS. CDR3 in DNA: TGTGCCTTGCACAGCAACACTGAAGCTTTCTCT.

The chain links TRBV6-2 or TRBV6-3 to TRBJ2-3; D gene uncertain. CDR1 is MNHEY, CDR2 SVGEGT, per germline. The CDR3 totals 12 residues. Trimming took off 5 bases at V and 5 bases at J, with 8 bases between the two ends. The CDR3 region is CASSPLGDTQYF. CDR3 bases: TGTGCCAGCAGTCCGCTAGGAGATACGCAGTATTTT.

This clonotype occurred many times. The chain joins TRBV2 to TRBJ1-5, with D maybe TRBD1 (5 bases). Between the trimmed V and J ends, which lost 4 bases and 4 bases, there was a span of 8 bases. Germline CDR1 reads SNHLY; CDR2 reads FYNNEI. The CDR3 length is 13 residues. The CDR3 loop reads CASSVSGNQPQHF. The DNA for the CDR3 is TGTGCCAGCAGTGTATCAGGGAATCAGCCCCAGCATTTT. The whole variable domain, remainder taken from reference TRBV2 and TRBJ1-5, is EPEVTQTPSHQVTQMGQEVILRCVPISNHLYFYWYRQILGQKVEFLVSFYNNEISEKSEIFDDQFSVERPDGSNFTLKIRSTKLEDSAMYFCASSVSGNQPQHFGDGTRLSIL.

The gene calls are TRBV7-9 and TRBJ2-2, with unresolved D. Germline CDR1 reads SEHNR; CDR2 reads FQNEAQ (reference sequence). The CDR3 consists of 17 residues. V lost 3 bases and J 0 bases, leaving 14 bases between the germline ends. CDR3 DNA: TGTGCCAGCAGCTTTGGTGGTTGGGCAGCGAACACCGGGGAGCTGTTTTTT. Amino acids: CASSFGGWAANTGELFF.

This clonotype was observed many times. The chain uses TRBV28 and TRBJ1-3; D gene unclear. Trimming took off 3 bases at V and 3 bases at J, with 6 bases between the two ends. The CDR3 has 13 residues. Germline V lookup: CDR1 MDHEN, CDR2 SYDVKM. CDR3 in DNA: TGTGCCAGCAGTTTGATAGGTGGAAACACCATATATTTT. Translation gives CASSLIGGNTIYF.